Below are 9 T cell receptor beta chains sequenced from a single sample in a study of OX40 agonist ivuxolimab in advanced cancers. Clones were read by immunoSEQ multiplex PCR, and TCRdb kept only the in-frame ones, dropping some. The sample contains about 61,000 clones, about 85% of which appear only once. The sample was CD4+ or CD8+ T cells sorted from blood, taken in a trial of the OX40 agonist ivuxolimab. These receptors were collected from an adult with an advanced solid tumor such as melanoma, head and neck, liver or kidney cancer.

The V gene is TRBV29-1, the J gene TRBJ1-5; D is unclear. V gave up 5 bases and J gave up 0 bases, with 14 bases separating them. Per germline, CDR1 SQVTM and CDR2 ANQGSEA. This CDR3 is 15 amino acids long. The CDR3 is CSVRFSTDSNQPQHF. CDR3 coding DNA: TGCAGCGTTAGATTCTCCACCGATAGCAATCAGCCCCAGCATTTT.

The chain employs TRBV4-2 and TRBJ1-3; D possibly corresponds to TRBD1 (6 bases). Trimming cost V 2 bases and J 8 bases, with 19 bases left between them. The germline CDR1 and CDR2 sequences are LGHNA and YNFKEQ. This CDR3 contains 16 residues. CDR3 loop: CASSQPRDNFRDTIYF. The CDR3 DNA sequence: TGTGCCAGCAGCCAACCTCGGGACAATTTTAGGGACACCATATATTTT.

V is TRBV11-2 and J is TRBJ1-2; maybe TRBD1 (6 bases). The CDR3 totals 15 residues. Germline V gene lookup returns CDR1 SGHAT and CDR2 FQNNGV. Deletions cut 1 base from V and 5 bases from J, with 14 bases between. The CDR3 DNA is TGTGCCAGCAGCTTAGTACAGGGTACTTGGTATGGCTACACCTTC. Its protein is CASSLVQGTWYGYTF.

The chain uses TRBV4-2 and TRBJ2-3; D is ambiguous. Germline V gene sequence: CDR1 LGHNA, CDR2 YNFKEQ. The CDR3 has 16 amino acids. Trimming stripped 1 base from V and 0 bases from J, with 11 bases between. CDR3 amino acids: CASSQVRVASTDTQYF. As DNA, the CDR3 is TGTGCCAGCAGCCAAGTCCGGGTCGCTAGCACAGATACGCAGTATTTT.

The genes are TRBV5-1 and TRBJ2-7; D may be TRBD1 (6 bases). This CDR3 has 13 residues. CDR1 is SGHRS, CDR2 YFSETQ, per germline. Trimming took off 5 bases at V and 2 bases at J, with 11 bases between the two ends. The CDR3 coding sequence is TGCGCCAGCAGTCCACAGGGAGCCTACGAGCAGTACTTC. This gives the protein CASSPQGAYEQYF. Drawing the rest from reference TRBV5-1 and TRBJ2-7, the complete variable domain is KAGVTQTPRYLIKTRGQQVTLSCSPISGHRSVSWYQQTPGQGLQFLFEYFSETQRNKGNFPGRFSGRQFSNSRSEMNVSTLELGDSALYLCASSPQGAYEQYFGPGTRLTVT.

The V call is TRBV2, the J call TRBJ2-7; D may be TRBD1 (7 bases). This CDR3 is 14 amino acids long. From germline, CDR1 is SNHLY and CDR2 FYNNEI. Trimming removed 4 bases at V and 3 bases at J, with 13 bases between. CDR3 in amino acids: CASSGGDRLYEQYF. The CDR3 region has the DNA TGTGCCAGCAGTGGGGGGGACAGACTCTACGAGCAGTACTTC.

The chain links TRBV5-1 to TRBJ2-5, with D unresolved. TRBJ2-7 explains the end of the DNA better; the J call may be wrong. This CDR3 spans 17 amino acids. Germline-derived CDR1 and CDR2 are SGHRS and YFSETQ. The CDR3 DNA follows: TGCGCCAGCAGCTTGGTTAACAGACACAAGTCCTCCTACGAGCAGTACTTC. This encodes CASSLVNRHKSSYEQYF.

The CDR3 DNA reads TGTGCCAGCAGTGCCGGACAGGGCGGGGGTTATGGCTACACCTTC. The encoded protein is CASSAGQGGGYGYTF. The V call is TRBV6-4, the J call TRBJ1-2; 8 bases line up with TRBD1. Unmatched junction bases numbered 9, after V lost 4 bases and J lost 5 bases. The CDR3 totals 15 residues. The germline CDR1 and CDR2 sequences are MRHNA and SNTAGT.

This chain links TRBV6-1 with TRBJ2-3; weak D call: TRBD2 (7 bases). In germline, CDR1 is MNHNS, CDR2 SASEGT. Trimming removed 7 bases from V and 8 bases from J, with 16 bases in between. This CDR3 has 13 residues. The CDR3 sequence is CASIVGGHSTQYF. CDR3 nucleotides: TGTGCCAGCATTGTGGGGGGGCATAGTACGCAGTATTTT.